These 26 T cell receptor beta chains came from one sample sequenced in a study of OX40 agonist ivuxolimab in advanced cancers. Data came from immunoSEQ multiplex PCR; TCRdb stores just in-frame clones and leaves some out. The table lists about 33,000 clones, roughly three quarters of them singletons. Material: CD4+ or CD8+ T cells sorted from blood, obtained in a trial of the OX40 agonist ivuxolimab. Receptors originate from an adult with an advanced solid tumor such as melanoma, head and neck, liver or kidney cancer.

This chain uses TRBV9 with TRBJ2-3, with a possible D match to TRBD2 (7 bases). V was pared by 0 bases and J by 2 bases, with 13 bases between. This CDR3 comprises 16 residues. CDR1 is SGDLS and CDR2 is YYNGEE in the germline V gene. The CDR3 loop is CASSVGAGAYTDTQYF. The CDR3, as DNA: TGTGCCAGCAGCGTAGGGGCGGGGGCTTACACAGATACGCAGTATTTT.

The rearrangement links TRBV15 to TRBJ1-1; D unclear. From germline, CDR1 is LNHNV and CDR2 YYDKDF (reference sequence). The CDR3 contains 12 residues. The V end lost 3 bases, the J end lost 6 bases, and 8 bases lay between the germline ends. As DNA, the CDR3 is TGTGCCACCAGCAGGGGAGTGGCTGAAGCTTTCTTT. Its translation is CATSRGVAEAFF.

The chain couples TRBV5-4 to TRBJ1-3, with 8 bases lining up with TRBD1. V gave up 4 bases and J gave up 4 bases; unmatched junction bases: 10. The CDR3 loop spans 16 amino acids. Germline V gene sequence: CDR1 SGHNT, CDR2 YYREEE (reference sequence). Here the CDR3 DNA reads TGTGCCAGCAGCGTGGACAGGGAGCGCATCGGAAACACCATATATTTT. Translation: CASSVDRERIGNTIYF.

The chain carries TRBV5-1 and TRBJ1-4; TRBD1 aligns across 7 bases. The CDR3 covers 17 residues. V gave up 0 bases and J gave up 10 bases; unmatched junction bases: 15. Per the germline V gene, CDR1 is SGHRS and CDR2 is YFSETQ. CDR3 amino acids: CASSLADRVRPPGKLFF. Here the CDR3 DNA reads TGCGCCAGCAGCTTGGCCGACAGGGTAAGACCTCCTGGAAAACTGTTTTTT.

This clone occurred once. The chain couples TRBV30 to TRBJ2-5; no firm D call. Trimming pared 2 bases from V and 5 bases from J, leaving 9 bases between. This CDR3 region has 12 residues. Germline CDR1 GTSNPN, CDR2 SVGIG (reference sequence). Here the CDR3 reads CAWSLVSETQYF. The CDR3 DNA is TGTGCCTGGAGTCTTGTATCGGAGACCCAGTACTTC.

J is TRBJ1-4 and V is TRBV5-1; 9 nucleotides agree with TRBD1. Germline V gives CDR1 SGHRS, CDR2 YFSETQ. V lost 1 base to trimming and J lost 5 bases; unmatched junction nucleotides: 3. This CDR3 is built from 15 residues. Here the CDR3 DNA reads TGCGCCAGCAGCTTGACGGGACAGGGAAATGAAAAACTGTTTTTT. Residues: CASSLTGQGNEKLFF.

This rearrangement joins TRBV6-5 to TRBJ2-1; TRBD2 is a possible D gene (6 bases). Trimming took 6 bases from V and 2 from J, leaving 11 bases between them. Germline assignment: CDR1 MNHEY and CDR2 SVGAGI. The CDR3 has 14 residues. The chain's CDR3 is CASREGFPYNEQFF. The CDR3, as DNA: TGTGCCAGCAGGGAGGGGTTCCCCTACAATGAGCAGTTCTTC.

The gene calls are TRBV6-4 and TRBJ2-2; 7 nucleotides agree with TRBD1. CDR3 size: 14 residues. J gave up 7 bases and V 5 bases, and 7 bases lay outside the gene matches. Germline-derived CDR1 and CDR2 are MRHNA and SNTAGT. In DNA, the CDR3 is TGTGCCAGCAGTCAGGACAGGTTGAACGGGGAGCTGTTTTTT. This translates into CASSQDRLNGELFF.

V gene TRBV12-5 combines with J gene TRBJ2-1; D possibly corresponds to TRBD1 (6 bases). Germline V CDR1 and CDR2: LGHNT, FRNRAP. V was cut by 3 bases and J by 4 bases, with 10 bases left in between. The CDR3 contains 14 residues. The CDR3 sequence is CASGLTGLYNEQFF. In nucleotides, the CDR3 is TGTGCTAGTGGTTTAACAGGGCTATACAATGAGCAGTTCTTC.

V gene TRBV30 combines with J gene TRBJ2-2, with 8 bases fitting TRBD1. Germline lookup yields CDR1 GTSNPN and CDR2 SVGIG (reference sequence). J gave up 6 bases and V 2 bases, and 2 bases lay outside the gene matches. This CDR3 has 13 residues. CDR3 protein: CAWSQGAAGELFF. CDR3 DNA: TGTGCCTGGAGTCAGGGGGCTGCCGGGGAGCTGTTTTTT.

The chain carries TRBV6-1 and TRBJ2-1, with unresolved D. Germline CDR1 reads MNHNS; CDR2 reads SASEGT. The germline V and J ends were trimmed by 5 bases and 4 bases, with 9 bases remaining between them. CDR3 length equals 13 residues. CDR3 sequence reads: CASSSPAYNEQFF. In DNA form, the CDR3 reads TGTGCCAGCAGTAGCCCAGCATACAATGAGCAGTTCTTC.

The chain carries TRBV6-1 and TRBJ1-6, with unresolved D. Per germline, CDR1 MNHNS and CDR2 SASEGT. V was clipped by 2 bases and J by 8 bases, with 13 bases between them. The CDR3 sequence is 15 residues long. The CDR3 coding sequence is TGTGCCAGCAGTGAAAGGATTTACGGCTATTCACCCCTCCACTTT. Protein sequence: CASSERIYGYSPLHF.

The J gene is TRBJ1-2, the V gene TRBV6-1, with a weak D call TRBD1 (6 bases). Between the trimmed V and J ends, which lost 1 base and 8 bases, there was a span of 17 bases. The CDR3 runs to 15 residues. From germline, CDR1 is MNHNS and CDR2 SASEGT. CDR3: CASSEGLEGGRGYTF. CDR3 DNA sequence: TGTGCCAGCAGTGAAGGGCTTGAGGGGGGGCGAGGCTACACCTTC.

The chain joins TRBV19 to TRBJ2-1; a possible D gene is TRBD1 (5 bases). Germline values: CDR1 LNHDA, CDR2 SQIVND (reference sequence). This CDR3 contains 16 residues. The ends were cut back, 5 bases at V and 1 base at J, with 15 bases in the middle. The CDR3 DNA reads as TGTGCCAGTAGTGTTCAGGGTTTAGGATCCTACAATGAGCAGTTCTTC. Translating it yields CASSVQGLGSYNEQFF.

In the case of this clone: A read error may produce the germline difference seen at one junction end. The V call is TRBV2, the J call TRBJ1-2; a possible D gene is TRBD1 (6 bases). Germline V gene data show CDR1 as SNHLY and CDR2 as FYNNEI. The CDR3 has 13 amino acids. The CDR3 nucleotides are TGTGCCAGCGGTGACAGGTTCAACTATGGCTACACCTTC. Its translation: CASGDRFNYGYTF.

V and J are TRBV4-1 and TRBJ2-2; TRBD1 agrees at 11 bases. There are 16 residues in the CDR3. The trim removed 5 bases at V and 7 bases at J, leaving 9 bases unmatched. The germline CDR1 and CDR2 sequences are MGHRA and YSYEKL. CDR3 sequence (DNA): TGCGCCAGCAGCGACCGGGACAGGGGGTCCTTCGGGGAGCTGTTTTTT. As protein: CASSDRDRGSFGELFF.

The sample holds one count of this clone. This rearrangement joins TRBV11-2 to TRBJ2-7; tentatively, D is TRBD2 (5 bases). V shed 3 bases and J shed 2 bases, with 14 bases lying between them. The germline gives CDR1 SGHAT, CDR2 FQNNGV. The CDR3 has 15 amino acids. CDR3 sequence reads: CASSLGNGGTYEQYF. The CDR3 DNA reads TGTGCCAGCAGCTTGGGTAACGGAGGAACCTACGAGCAGTACTTC.

V and J are TRBV12-2 and TRBJ1-2. TRBV12-2 has pseudogene status. This CDR3 is built from 16 residues. The CDR3 nucleotides are TGTGCAAGTCGCTCCACCGCCGGGCGGACCTCCGGTGGCTACACCTTC. Translation: CASRSTAGRTSGGYTF.

This chain uses TRBV19 with TRBJ1-1; no clear D. Trimming stripped 1 base from V and 0 bases from J, with 9 bases between. This CDR3 spans 15 amino acids. Germline V gives CDR1 LNHDA, CDR2 SQIVND (reference sequence). CDR3: CASSIVRLVNTEAFF. In nucleotides, the CDR3 is TGTGCCAGTAGTATAGTGAGGCTGGTGAACACTGAAGCTTTCTTT.

The CDR3 DNA is TGTGCCAGCAGCCAAGATCTGTGGGTTGCCGAGCAGTACTTC. Protein product: CASSQDLWVAEQYF. This sequence joins TRBV14 and TRBJ2-7; no clear D. The germline gives CDR1 SGHDN, CDR2 FVKESK. V gave up 0 bases and J gave up 6 bases, with 12 bases separating them. This CDR3 has 14 amino acids.

The V gene is TRBV19, the J gene TRBJ2-5; D call uncertain. The DNA end favors TRBJ2-7, so the J call may be wrong. CDR1 LNHDA and CDR2 SQIVND come from the germline V gene (reference sequence). This CDR3 has 13 amino acids. The CDR3 sequence is CASSMGWAYEQYF. The CDR3 DNA sequence: TGTGCCAGTAGTATGGGCTGGGCCTACGAGCAGTACTTC.

The V call is TRBV6-8, the J call TRBJ2-6; D gene unclear. Germline V gene sequence: CDR1 MNHGY, CDR2 SAAAGT. CDR3 size: 15 residues. V was shortened by 5 bases and J by 0 bases, with 8 bases between the two germline ends. CDR3 sequence: CASSRRSSGANVLTF. In nucleotides, the CDR3 is TGTGCCAGCAGTCGGAGAAGCTCTGGGGCCAACGTCCTGACTTTC.

The chain has TRBV5-1 and TRBJ1-1; possible D gene TRBD1, 6 bases. The CDR3 loop spans 14 amino acids. Germline loops: CDR1 SGHRS, CDR2 YFSETQ. V was clipped by 4 bases and J by 2 bases, with 12 bases between them. CDR3 protein: CASSLDRRNTEAFF. In DNA form, the CDR3 reads TGCGCCAGCAGCCTCGACAGGCGTAACACTGAAGCTTTCTTT.

The V and J genes are TRBV6-5 and TRBJ1-6; D gene unclear. The CDR3 is 15 amino acids. Trimming took 6 bases from V and 0 from J, leaving 9 bases between them. Germline CDR1 MNHEY, CDR2 SVGAGI. The CDR3 nucleotides read TGTGCCAGCAGCACCCAGTTCTCCTATAATTCACCCCTCCACTTT. This encodes CASSTQFSYNSPLHF.

The chain carries TRBV10-2 and TRBJ1-1; 10 bases are shared with TRBD1. Looked up from germline, CDR1 is WSHSY and CDR2 is SAAADI. After removal of 6 bases from V and 3 bases from J, the junction contained 4 bases not matched to a gene. This CDR3 contains 14 residues. CDR3 bases: TGCGCCAGCAGAGAGGACAGGGGGTACACTGAAGCTTTCTTT. Translating it yields CASREDRGYTEAFF.

This clone was counted a few times. The rearrangement links TRBV6-6 to TRBJ1-5; tentative D call: TRBD1 (5 bases). The CDR3 has 14 residues. Germline loops: CDR1 MNHNY, CDR2 SVGAGI (reference sequence). Trimming pared 0 bases from V and 7 bases from J, leaving 10 bases between. CDR3 DNA sequence: TGTGCCAGCAGTTACTCGGGGGAATCGCAGCCCCAGCATTTT. It specifies CASSYSGESQPQHF.